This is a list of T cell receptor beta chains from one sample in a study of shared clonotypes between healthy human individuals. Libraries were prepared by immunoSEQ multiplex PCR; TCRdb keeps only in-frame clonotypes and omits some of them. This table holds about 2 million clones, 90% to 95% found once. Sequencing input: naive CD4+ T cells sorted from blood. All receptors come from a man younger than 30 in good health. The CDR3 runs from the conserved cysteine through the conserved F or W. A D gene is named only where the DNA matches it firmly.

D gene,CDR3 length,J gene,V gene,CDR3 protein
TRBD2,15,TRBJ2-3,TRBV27,CASSRGLAGTDTQYF
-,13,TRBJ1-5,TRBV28,CASGLSPLQPQHF
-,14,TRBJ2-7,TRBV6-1,CASSLTQGLYEQYF
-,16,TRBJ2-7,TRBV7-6,CASSALGGADSYEQYF
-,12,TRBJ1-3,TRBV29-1,CSVSRSGNTIYF
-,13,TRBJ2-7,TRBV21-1,CPPGRKRRYEQYF
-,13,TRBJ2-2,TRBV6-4,CASSDRISGELFF
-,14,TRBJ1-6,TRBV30,CAWRGSAYNSPLHF
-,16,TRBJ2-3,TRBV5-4,CASSPGGLATPDTQYF
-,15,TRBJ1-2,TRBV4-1,CASSQVQGQNYGYTF
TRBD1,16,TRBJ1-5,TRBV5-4,CASSSGQGGSNQPQHF
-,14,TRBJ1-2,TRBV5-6,CASTRRGDNYGYTF
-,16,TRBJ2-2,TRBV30,CAWSVGTFPNTGELFF
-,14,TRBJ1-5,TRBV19,CASTHREGNQPQHF
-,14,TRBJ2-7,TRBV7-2,CASSVGQKGGEQYF
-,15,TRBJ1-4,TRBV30,CAWSQPSSLNEKLFF
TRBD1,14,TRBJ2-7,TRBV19,CASSTATGVYEQYF
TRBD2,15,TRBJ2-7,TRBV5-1,CASSPLGDYTYEQYF
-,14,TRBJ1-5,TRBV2,CASSSQQGYQPQHF
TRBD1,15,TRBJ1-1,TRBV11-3,CASSLRTGVYTEAFF
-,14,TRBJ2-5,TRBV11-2,CASSQAWAIGTQYF
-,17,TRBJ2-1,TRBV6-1,CASSVWGRASSYNEQFF
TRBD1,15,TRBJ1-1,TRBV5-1,CASSLRGQGETQAFF
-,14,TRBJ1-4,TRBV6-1,CASSENGSFEKLFF
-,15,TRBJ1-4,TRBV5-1,CASSYLQGSNEKLFF
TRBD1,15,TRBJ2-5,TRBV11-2,CASSFGQGDWETQYF
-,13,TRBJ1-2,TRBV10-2,CASSPEDSVGYTF
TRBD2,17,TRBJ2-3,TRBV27,CASSGTSGSPSTDTQYF
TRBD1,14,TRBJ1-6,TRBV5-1,CASSSGQINSPLHF
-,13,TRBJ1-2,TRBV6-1,CASSERQVYGYTF
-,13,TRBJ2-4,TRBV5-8,CASSSTSYNIQYF
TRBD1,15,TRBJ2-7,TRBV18,CASSQTTGASYEQYF
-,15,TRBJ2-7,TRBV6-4,CASSTRGDTRREQYF
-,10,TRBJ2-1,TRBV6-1,CASTQGEQFF
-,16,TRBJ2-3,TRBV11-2,CASSLGVGGPADTQYF
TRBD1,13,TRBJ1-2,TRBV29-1,CSARGQGWVGYTF
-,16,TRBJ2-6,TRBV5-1,CASSLDQASRANVLTF
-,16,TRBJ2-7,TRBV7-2,CASSLTGASGFWEQYF
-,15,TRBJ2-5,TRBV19,CASSIWRQDQETQYF
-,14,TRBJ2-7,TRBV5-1,CASSTPGTAYEQYF
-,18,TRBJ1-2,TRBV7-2,CASSLARDTTRGDYGYTF
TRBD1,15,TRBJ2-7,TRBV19,CASSIIYGTGYEQYF
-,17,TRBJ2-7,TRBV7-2,CASSQRVAGTILYEQYF
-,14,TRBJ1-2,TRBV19,CASSIAGLTYGYTF
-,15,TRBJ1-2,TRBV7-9,CASSLPQQMVLGYTF
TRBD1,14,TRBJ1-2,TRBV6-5,CASSTGQGNYGYTF